The rows below give T cell receptor beta chains drawn from one sample of a study of cytomegalovirus exposure and HLA in healthy donors. Libraries were prepared by immunoSEQ multiplex PCR; TCRdb keeps only in-frame clonotypes and omits some of them. The sample consists of approximately 140,000 clones, around 69% of them appearing once. The sequenced sample consisted of PBMCs. These receptors were collected from a human donor in good health. The CDR3 runs from the conserved cysteine through the conserved F or W. Fields, in order: CDR3 protein, CDR3 DNA, J gene, V gene, clone size, D gene. D genes are given only for firm matches. Not every row has a clone size; where given, it reads once, few, many or a size class.

cdr3_aa: CATSSGTGELVGTDTQYF
cdr3_nt: TGTGCCACCAGCAGTGGGACAGGGGAACTAGTTGGCACAGATACGCAGTATTTT
j_call: TRBJ2-3
v_call: TRBV15
clone_size: .
d_call: TRBD1

cdr3_aa: CASSYGAGVTYEQYF
cdr3_nt: TGTGCCAGCAGTTACGGGGCGGGGGTGACCTACGAGCAGTACTTC
j_call: TRBJ2-7
v_call: TRBV6-5
clone_size: .
d_call: TRBD2

cdr3_aa: CSVEGVAGAHTGELFF
cdr3_nt: TGCAGCGTTGAGGGGGTAGCGGGGGCCCACACCGGGGAGCTGTTTTTT
j_call: TRBJ2-2
v_call: TRBV29-1
clone_size: .
d_call: TRBD2

cdr3_aa: CSATWGRMNGYTF
cdr3_nt: TGCAGCGCCACCTGGGGGAGGATGAATGGCTACACCTTC
j_call: TRBJ1-2
v_call: TRBV29-1
clone_size: .
d_call: .

cdr3_aa: CASRPGTRELFF
cdr3_nt: TGTGCCAGCAGACCCGGGACAAGGGAACTGTTTTTT
j_call: TRBJ1-4
v_call: TRBV2
clone_size: .
d_call: .

cdr3_aa: CASSLRDRLYEQYF
cdr3_nt: TGTGCCAGCAGCTTACGGGATCGTCTCTACGAGCAGTACTTC
j_call: TRBJ2-7
v_call: TRBV11-1
clone_size: .
d_call: .

cdr3_aa: CASSPEGGQPQHF
cdr3_nt: TGCGCCAGCAGCCCGGAGGGTGGGCAGCCCCAGCATTTT
j_call: TRBJ1-5
v_call: TRBV5-1
clone_size: .
d_call: .

cdr3_aa: CASSFGGRETQYF
cdr3_nt: TGCGCCAGCAGCTTCGGCGGTAGGGAGACCCAGTACTTC
j_call: TRBJ2-5
v_call: TRBV5-1
clone_size: .
d_call: .

cdr3_aa: CSSSLAARGSEQYF
cdr3_nt: TGTTCCAGCAGCTTAGCCGCCAGGGGTAGCGAGCAGTACTTC
j_call: TRBJ2-7
v_call: TRBV7-9
clone_size: .
d_call: .

cdr3_aa: CASSLTGGIYEQYF
cdr3_nt: TGTGCCAGCAGCCTTACAGGGGGCATCTACGAGCAGTACTTC
j_call: TRBJ2-7
v_call: TRBV7-8
clone_size: .
d_call: TRBD1

cdr3_aa: CASSFREMAGETQYF
cdr3_nt: TGTGCCAGCAGCTTCCGGGAGATGGCTGGCGAGACCCAGTACTTC
j_call: TRBJ2-5
v_call: TRBV28
clone_size: .
d_call: .

cdr3_aa: CASSPGLAGVNEQFF
cdr3_nt: TGTGCCAGCAGTCCCGGACTAGCGGGAGTAAATGAGCAGTTCTTC
j_call: TRBJ2-1
v_call: TRBV27
clone_size: .
d_call: TRBD2

cdr3_aa: CASSLSSRGAGAFF
cdr3_nt: TGTGCCAGCAGTTTATCAAGCAGGGGGGCCGGAGCTTTCTTT
j_call: TRBJ1-1
v_call: TRBV28
clone_size: .
d_call: TRBD1

cdr3_aa: CSVGGGLAGPGELFF
cdr3_nt: TGCAGCGTTGGAGGGGGACTAGCGGGCCCCGGGGAGCTGTTTTTT
j_call: TRBJ2-2
v_call: TRBV29-1
clone_size: .
d_call: TRBD2

cdr3_aa: CATKKARDRTYNEQFF
cdr3_nt: TGTGCCACCAAAAAGGCCAGGGACAGGACCTACAATGAGCAGTTCTTC
j_call: TRBJ2-1
v_call: TRBV19
clone_size: .
d_call: TRBD1

cdr3_aa: CASRYLSGDNEQFF
cdr3_nt: TGTGCCAGCAGGTACCTCAGCGGCGACAATGAGCAGTTCTTC
j_call: TRBJ2-1
v_call: TRBV2
clone_size: .
d_call: .

cdr3_aa: CASSLDKNTEAFF
cdr3_nt: TGTGCCAGCAGTTTAGACAAGAACACTGAAGCTTTCTTT
j_call: TRBJ1-1
v_call: TRBV28
clone_size: .
d_call: .

cdr3_aa: CASSQVRGDDTDTQYF
cdr3_nt: TGCGCCAGCAGCCAAGTCAGGGGAGACGACACAGATACGCAGTATTTT
j_call: TRBJ2-3
v_call: TRBV4-3
clone_size: once
d_call: .

cdr3_aa: CASSLTANYGYTF
cdr3_nt: TGTGCCAGTAGTCTGACAGCTAACTATGGCTACACCTTC
j_call: TRBJ1-2
v_call: TRBV19
clone_size: .
d_call: .

cdr3_aa: CASSSTGGNYGYTF
cdr3_nt: TGTGCCAGTAGTAGCACAGGGGGCAACTATGGCTACACCTTC
j_call: TRBJ1-2
v_call: TRBV19
clone_size: few
d_call: TRBD1

cdr3_aa: CATSPRNRVNTEAFF
cdr3_nt: TGTGCCACCAGCCCTCGGAACAGGGTGAACACTGAAGCTTTCTTT
j_call: TRBJ1-1
v_call: TRBV15
clone_size: .
d_call: .

cdr3_aa: CASSQNQGADGYTF
cdr3_nt: TGCGCCAGCAGCCAAAACCAGGGGGCGGATGGCTACACCTTC
j_call: TRBJ1-2
v_call: TRBV5-1
clone_size: .
d_call: TRBD1

cdr3_aa: CASSPPGETQYF
cdr3_nt: TGTGCCAGCTCACCCCCGGGGGAGACCCAGTACTTC
j_call: TRBJ2-5
v_call: TRBV18
clone_size: .
d_call: .

cdr3_aa: CASSLNRGSEKLFF
cdr3_nt: TGTGCCAGCAGCTTGAACAGAGGGAGTGAAAAACTGTTTTTT
j_call: TRBJ1-4
v_call: TRBV7-6
clone_size: .
d_call: .

cdr3_aa: CASSLGSLSGGYTF
cdr3_nt: TGTGCCAGCAGCTTGGGAAGCCTGAGCGGGGGCTACACCTTC
j_call: TRBJ1-2
v_call: TRBV7-2
clone_size: .
d_call: .

cdr3_aa: CAISTLETQYF
cdr3_nt: TGTGCCATCTCTACTTTGGAGACCCAGTACTTC
j_call: TRBJ2-5
v_call: TRBV10-3
clone_size: few
d_call: .

cdr3_aa: CASSPDKSYEQYF
cdr3_nt: TGTGCCAGCAGTCCCGACAAGTCCTACGAGCAGTACTTC
j_call: TRBJ2-7
v_call: TRBV2
clone_size: .
d_call: .

cdr3_aa: CASSPGGLKPQHF
cdr3_nt: TGTGCCAGCTCACCAGGGGGCTTAAAGCCCCAGCATTTT
j_call: TRBJ1-5
v_call: TRBV18
clone_size: .
d_call: .

cdr3_aa: CASSPPGTIGELFF
cdr3_nt: TGTGCCAGTAGTCCCCCCGGGACAATCGGGGAGCTGTTTTTT
j_call: TRBJ2-2
v_call: TRBV19
clone_size: .
d_call: .

cdr3_aa: CASSLGGPRTSTQYF
cdr3_nt: TGTGCCAGCAGCTTAGGCGGGCCTCGGACGAGTACGCAGTATTTT
j_call: TRBJ2-3
v_call: TRBV11-3
clone_size: .
d_call: .

cdr3_aa: CASSQTGSGNTIYF
cdr3_nt: TGCGCCAGCAGCCAAACAGGGTCTGGAAACACCATATATTTT
j_call: TRBJ1-3
v_call: TRBV4-1
clone_size: .
d_call: .

cdr3_aa: CASSLRGRRETQYF
cdr3_nt: TGTGCCAGCAGCCTCAGGGGGAGGCGGGAGACCCAGTACTTC
j_call: TRBJ2-5
v_call: TRBV5-5
clone_size: few
d_call: .